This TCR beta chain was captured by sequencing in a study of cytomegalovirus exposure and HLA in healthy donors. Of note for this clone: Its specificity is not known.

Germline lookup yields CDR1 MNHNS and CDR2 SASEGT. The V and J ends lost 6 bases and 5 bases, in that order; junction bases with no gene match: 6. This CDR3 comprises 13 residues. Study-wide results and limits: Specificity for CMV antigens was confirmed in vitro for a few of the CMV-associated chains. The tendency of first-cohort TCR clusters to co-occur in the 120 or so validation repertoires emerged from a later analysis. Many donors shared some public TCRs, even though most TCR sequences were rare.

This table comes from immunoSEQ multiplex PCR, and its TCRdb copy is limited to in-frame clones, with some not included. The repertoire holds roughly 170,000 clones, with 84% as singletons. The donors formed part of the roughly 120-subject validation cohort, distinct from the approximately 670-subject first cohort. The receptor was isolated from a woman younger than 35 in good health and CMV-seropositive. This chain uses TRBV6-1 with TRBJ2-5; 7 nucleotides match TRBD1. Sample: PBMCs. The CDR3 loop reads CASREGALETQYF. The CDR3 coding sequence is TGTGCCAGCAGAGAGGGGGCGTTGGAGACCCAGTACTTC.